This T cell receptor (beta chain) was found in a study of T cell repertoires in cytomegalovirus infection. Each CDR3 protein gets one entry after TCRdb re-called the reads with MiXCR. This sample has 170,000 or so distinct CDR3 sequences; around an eighth occur once, and the top ten carry roughly a quarter. The length of the CDR3 is 15 residues. Germline V CDR1 and CDR2: GTSNPN, SVGIG (reference sequence). V lost 4 bases and J lost 0, with 13 bases in between. The chain links TRBV30 to TRBJ2-1; D is perhaps TRBD1 (7 bases). This clonotype originated in a human donor in good health (CMV status not recorded). Some clones in this sample may be carry-over from other donors' samples. Sequencing was done on a sample of PBMCs. The CDR3 region has the DNA TGTGCCTGGACCAGGGGGGCCCTCTCCTACAATGAGCAGTTCTTC. Protein product: CAWTRGALSYNEQFF.